The 5 T cell receptor beta chains reported below all come from one sample, sequenced in a study of blood T cell repertoires in COVID-19. Generated by immunoSEQ multiplex PCR, the TCRdb table keeps only in-frame clones and is missing some. The sample has some 66,000 clones; roughly 82% are singletons. The sequencing input was peripheral blood. The receptors stem from a man aged 55 to 69 with acute or convalescent COVID-19.

J is TRBJ1-6 and V is TRBV4-3; 9 bases match TRBD1. The trim removed 5 bases at V and 7 bases at J, leaving 3 bases unmatched. The germline gives CDR1 LGHNA, CDR2 YSLEER. CDR3 length: 14 amino acids. This chain's CDR3 is CASSWDRENSPLHF. The CDR3 region has the DNA TGCGCCAGCAGCTGGGACAGGGAAAATTCACCCCTCCACTTT.

This clone came up once. One end of the junction fails to match germline, which may point to a read error. The chain uses TRBV6-5 and TRBJ2-7; 7 bases line up with TRBD1. This CDR3 is built from 15 residues. Germline loops: CDR1 MNHEY, CDR2 SVGAGI. In nucleotides, the CDR3 is TGTGCCAGCAGTTCCAGCAGGGGGACGGGCCCCTTCGTGGACTTC. Its protein product is CASSSSRGTGPFVDF.

The gene calls are TRBV30 and TRBJ1-2, with 9 bases that match TRBD1. CDR1 GTSNPN and CDR2 SVGIG come from the germline V gene (reference sequence). The V segment lost 0 bases and the J segment 2 bases; nucleotides outside the gene matches: 4. The CDR3 totals 15 residues. CDR3 amino acids: CAWSVTGTGNYGYTF. The CDR3 DNA reads as TGTGCCTGGAGTGTAACCGGGACAGGGAACTATGGCTACACCTTC. The entire variable domain, with the rest obtained from reference TRBV30 and TRBJ1-2, is as follows: SQTIHQWPATLVQPVGSPLSLECTVEGTSNPNLYWYRQAAGRGLQLLFYSVGIGQISSEVPQNLSASRPQDRQFILSSKKLLLSDSGFYLCAWSVTGTGNYGYTFGSGTRLTVV.

This chain uses TRBV2 with TRBJ2-7; 7 bases line up with TRBD1. Trimming removed 7 bases from V and 6 bases from J; junction bases left unmatched: 15. Germline lookup yields CDR1 SNHLY and CDR2 FYNNEI. The CDR3 is 15 residues long. The CDR3 spells CASTTTGILLGEQYF. The CDR3 bases are TGTGCCAGCACAACGACAGGGATTCTGTTGGGCGAGCAGTACTTC.

The V and J genes are TRBV6-5 and TRBJ2-5, with no clear D. V was cut by 0 bases and J by 2 bases, with 7 bases left in between. Germline CDR1 reads MNHEY; CDR2 reads SVGAGI. The length of the CDR3 is 14 residues. The CDR3 sequence is CASSYSSLQETQYF. CDR3 DNA sequence: TGTGCCAGCAGTTACTCTTCTCTTCAAGAGACCCAGTACTTC.